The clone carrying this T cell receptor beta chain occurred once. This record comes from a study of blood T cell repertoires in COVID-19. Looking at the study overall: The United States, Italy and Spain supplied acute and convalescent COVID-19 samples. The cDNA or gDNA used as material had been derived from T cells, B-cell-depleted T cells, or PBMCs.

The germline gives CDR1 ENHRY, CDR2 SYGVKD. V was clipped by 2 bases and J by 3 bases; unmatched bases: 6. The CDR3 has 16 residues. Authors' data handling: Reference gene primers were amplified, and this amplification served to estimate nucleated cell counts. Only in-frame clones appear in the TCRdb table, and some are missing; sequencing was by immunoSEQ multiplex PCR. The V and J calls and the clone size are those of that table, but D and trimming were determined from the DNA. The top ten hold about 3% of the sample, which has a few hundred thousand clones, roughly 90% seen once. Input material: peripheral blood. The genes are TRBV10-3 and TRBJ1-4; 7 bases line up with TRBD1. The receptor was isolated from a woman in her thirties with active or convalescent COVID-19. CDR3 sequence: CAISEARGNANEKLFF. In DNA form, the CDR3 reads TGTGCCATCAGTGAGGCCAGGGGGAACGCTAATGAAAAACTGTTTTTT.